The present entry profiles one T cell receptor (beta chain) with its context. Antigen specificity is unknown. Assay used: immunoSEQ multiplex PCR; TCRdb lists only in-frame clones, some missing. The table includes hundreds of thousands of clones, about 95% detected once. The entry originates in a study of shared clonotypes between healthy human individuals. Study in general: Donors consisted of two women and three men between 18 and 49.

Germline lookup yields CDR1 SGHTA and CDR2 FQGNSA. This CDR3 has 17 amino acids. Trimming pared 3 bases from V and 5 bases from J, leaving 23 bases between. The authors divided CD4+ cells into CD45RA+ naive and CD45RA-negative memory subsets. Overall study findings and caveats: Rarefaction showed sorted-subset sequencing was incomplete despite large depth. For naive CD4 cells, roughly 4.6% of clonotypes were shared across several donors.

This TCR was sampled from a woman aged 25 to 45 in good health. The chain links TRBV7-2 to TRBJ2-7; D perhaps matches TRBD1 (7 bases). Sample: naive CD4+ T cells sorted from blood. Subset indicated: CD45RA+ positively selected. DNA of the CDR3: TGTGCCAGCAGCTTTAGGGAGGCCCGACGACAGGGCCACGAGCAGTACTTC. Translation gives CASSFREARRQGHEQYF.